This TCR beta chain was identified in a study of blood T cells in healthy people across ages. The CDR3 loop spans 11 amino acids. V lost 7 bases to trimming and J lost 4 bases, with 10 bases between them. Germline V gene lookup returns CDR1 DFQATT and CDR2 SNEGSKA (reference sequence). Sample-barcoded 5' priming and a J-beta primer mix drove a second PCR of about 6 to 12 cycles. One entry per CDR3 protein results from TCRdb running MiXCR on the 5' RACE reads. The table records roughly 680,000 distinct CDR3 sequences, about 52% of them present only once. J is TRBJ2-5 and V is TRBV20-1; D ambiguous. Sample: blood. This receptor was obtained from a woman aged 55-69 years in good health. The CDR3 protein is CSGTNGETQYF. The CDR3 DNA reads TGCAGTGGCACGAACGGAGAGACCCAGTACTTC.